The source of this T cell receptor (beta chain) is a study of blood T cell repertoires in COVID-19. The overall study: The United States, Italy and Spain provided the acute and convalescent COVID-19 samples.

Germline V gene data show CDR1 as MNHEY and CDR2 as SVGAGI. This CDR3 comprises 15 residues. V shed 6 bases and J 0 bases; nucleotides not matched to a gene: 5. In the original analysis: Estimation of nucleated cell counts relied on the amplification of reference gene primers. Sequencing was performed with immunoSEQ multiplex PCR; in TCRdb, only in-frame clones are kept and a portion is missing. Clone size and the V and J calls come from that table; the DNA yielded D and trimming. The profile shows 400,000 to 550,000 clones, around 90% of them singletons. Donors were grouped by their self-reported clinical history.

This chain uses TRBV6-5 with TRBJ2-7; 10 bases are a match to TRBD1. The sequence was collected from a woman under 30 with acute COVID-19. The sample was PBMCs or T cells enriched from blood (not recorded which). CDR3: CASRLTGGLSYEQYF. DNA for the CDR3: TGTGCCAGCAGACTGACAGGGGGCCTCTCCTACGAGCAGTACTTC.